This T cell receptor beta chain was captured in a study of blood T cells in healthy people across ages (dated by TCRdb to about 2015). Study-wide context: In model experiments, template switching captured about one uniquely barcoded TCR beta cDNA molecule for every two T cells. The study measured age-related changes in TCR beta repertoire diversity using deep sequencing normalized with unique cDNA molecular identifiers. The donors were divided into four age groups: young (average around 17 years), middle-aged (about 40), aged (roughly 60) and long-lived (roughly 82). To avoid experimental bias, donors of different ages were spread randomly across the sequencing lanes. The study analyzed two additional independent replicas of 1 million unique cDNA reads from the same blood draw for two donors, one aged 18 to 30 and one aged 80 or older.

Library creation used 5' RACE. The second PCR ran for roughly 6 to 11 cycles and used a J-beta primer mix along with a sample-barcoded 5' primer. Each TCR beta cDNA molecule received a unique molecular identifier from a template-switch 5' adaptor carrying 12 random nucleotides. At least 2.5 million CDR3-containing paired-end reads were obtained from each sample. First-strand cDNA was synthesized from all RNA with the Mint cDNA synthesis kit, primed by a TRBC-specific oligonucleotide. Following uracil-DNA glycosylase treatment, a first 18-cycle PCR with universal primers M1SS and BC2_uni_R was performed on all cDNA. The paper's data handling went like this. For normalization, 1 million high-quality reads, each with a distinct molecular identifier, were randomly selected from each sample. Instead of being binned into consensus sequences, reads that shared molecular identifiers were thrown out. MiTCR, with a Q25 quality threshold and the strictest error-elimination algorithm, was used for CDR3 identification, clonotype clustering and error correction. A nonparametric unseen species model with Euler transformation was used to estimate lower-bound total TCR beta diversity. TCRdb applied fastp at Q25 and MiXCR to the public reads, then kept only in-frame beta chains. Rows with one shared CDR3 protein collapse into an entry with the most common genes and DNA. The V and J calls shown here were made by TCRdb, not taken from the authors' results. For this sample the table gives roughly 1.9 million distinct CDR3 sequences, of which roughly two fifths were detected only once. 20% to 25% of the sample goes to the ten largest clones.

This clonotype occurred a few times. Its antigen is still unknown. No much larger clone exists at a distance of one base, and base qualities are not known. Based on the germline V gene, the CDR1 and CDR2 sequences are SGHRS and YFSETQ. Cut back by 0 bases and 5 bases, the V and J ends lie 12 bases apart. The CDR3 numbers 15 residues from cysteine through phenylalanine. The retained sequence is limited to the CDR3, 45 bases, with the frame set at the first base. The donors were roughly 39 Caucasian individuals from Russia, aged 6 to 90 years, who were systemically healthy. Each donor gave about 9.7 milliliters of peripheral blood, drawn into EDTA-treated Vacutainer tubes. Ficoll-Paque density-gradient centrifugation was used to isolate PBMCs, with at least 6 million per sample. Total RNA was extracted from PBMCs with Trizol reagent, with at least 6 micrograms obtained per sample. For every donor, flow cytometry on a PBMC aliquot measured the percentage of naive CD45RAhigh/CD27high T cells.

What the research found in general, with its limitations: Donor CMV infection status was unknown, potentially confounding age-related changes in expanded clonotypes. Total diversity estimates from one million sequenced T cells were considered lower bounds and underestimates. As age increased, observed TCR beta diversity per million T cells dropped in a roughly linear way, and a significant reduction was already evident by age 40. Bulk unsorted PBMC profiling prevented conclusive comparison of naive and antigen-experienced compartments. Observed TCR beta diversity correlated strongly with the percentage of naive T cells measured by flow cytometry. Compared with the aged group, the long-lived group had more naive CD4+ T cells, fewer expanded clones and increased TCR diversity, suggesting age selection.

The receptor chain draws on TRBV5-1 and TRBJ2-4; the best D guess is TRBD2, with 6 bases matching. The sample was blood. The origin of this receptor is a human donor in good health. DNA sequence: TGCGCCAGCAGCTTGGGGGTAGCGGATGAAAACATTCAGTACTTC. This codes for CASSLGVADENIQYF.